This T cell receptor beta chain stems from a study of blood T cell repertoires in COVID-19 (dated by TCRdb to about 2020). With regard to the full study: The collaborator samples originated in the United States, Italy and Spain and spanned the acute and convalescent phases of COVID-19. Where HLA class I and class II types were available, the types were taken from metadata supplied by the sample provider, not from assay-based typing. A freely available public database, intended as a resource for researchers studying the immune response to SARS-CoV-2, is where the repertoires were released. The dataset comprised deeply sampled blood TCRbeta repertoires from subjects exposed to, actively infected with, or recovered from COVID-19. The prospective study material was composed of cDNA or gDNA derived from T cells, B-cell-depleted T cells, or PBMCs. A de-identified subject ID, COVID-19 status, age in years and sex were almost always included in the sample metadata. The samples were drawn from the first 160 participants of the ongoing ImmuneRACE study and from 950 to 1,500 subjects provided by 6 global collaborators. What the work shows at the level of the full study, not this receptor alone: The amount of clinical and demographic metadata varied by source and participant and was provided uncurated.

The collaborating institutions used their own protocols to collect whole blood in K2EDTA tubes. Collaborator samples were shipped for TCRbeta analysis as frozen whole blood, isolated PBMCs, or DNA extracted from either sample type. TCRbeta CDR3 regions were amplified from genomic DNA by means of the immunoSEQ Assay, a bias-controlled multiplex PCR. For the original study's pipeline: Within the assay, amplification of reference gene primers was used to estimate how many nucleated cells each sample contained. Sequence reads were collapsed and filtered to measure the absolute abundance of every unique TCRbeta CDR3 rearrangement. Productive Simpson clonality was computed per sample as the square root of Simpson's diversity index over productive rearrangements. Not all clones reach the TCRdb copy of this immuneACCESS table, which keeps in-frame sequences only. Checked studies attribute under half of the gap to unresolved V genes and leave the rest unexplained. V and J calls and clone size are given by that table; D and trimming were obtained from the DNA. The table for this sample lists approximately 260,000 clones; about 90% of them were counted only once. The ten largest clones capture 3.7% of the sample.

The germline V gene yields ENHRY for CDR1 and SYGVKD for CDR2. The germline V end is reduced by 4 bases and the J end by 1 base; junction bases left unmatched: 9. The cysteine opens and the phenylalanine closes a CDR3 of 16 amino acids. Kept here is only the CDR3 DNA, which spans 48 bases and is read in frame from base 1. Note on this clone: What antigen it recognizes has not been identified. Base qualities are not recorded, but no much larger clone differs from it by a single base.

Sequencing was carried out using peripheral blood. The V gene is TRBV10-3 and the J gene is TRBJ1-1, and TRBD1 aligns with 7 junction nucleotides. This sequence was found in a woman in her forties with acute or convalescent COVID-19. The CDR3 region reads CAISGTLGTENTEAFF. The DNA is TGTGCCATCAGTGGAACTCTGGGGACAGAGAACACTGAAGCTTTCTTT.